This T cell receptor (beta chain) was recovered during a study of blood T cell repertoires in COVID-19. As for the study in general: Researchers got acute and convalescent COVID-19 samples from the United States, Italy and Spain. PBMCs, B-cell-depleted T cells, or T cells provided the cDNA or gDNA that made up the material.

Authors' data handling: Estimates of nucleated cell counts were drawn from the amplification of reference gene primers. Assay used: immunoSEQ multiplex PCR; TCRdb lists only in-frame clones, some missing. The V and J calls and clone size are taken from that table; D and trimming were inferred from the DNA. The profile shows 130,000 to 150,000 clones, around 80% of them singletons. This TCR was recovered from a man aged 55 to 69 with acute or convalescent COVID-19. Sequenced sample: peripheral blood.

Here the CDR3 reads CASSPRPGYEQYF. In DNA, the CDR3 is TGTGCCAGCAGCCCGCGGCCGGGATACGAGCAGTACTTC. The chain uses TRBV7-9 and TRBJ2-7, with a tentative D call TRBD2 (5 bases). Germline V gene lookup returns CDR1 SEHNR and CDR2 FQNEAQ (reference sequence). The CDR3 has 13 amino acids. Trimming removed 5 bases at V and 4 bases at J, with 12 bases between.